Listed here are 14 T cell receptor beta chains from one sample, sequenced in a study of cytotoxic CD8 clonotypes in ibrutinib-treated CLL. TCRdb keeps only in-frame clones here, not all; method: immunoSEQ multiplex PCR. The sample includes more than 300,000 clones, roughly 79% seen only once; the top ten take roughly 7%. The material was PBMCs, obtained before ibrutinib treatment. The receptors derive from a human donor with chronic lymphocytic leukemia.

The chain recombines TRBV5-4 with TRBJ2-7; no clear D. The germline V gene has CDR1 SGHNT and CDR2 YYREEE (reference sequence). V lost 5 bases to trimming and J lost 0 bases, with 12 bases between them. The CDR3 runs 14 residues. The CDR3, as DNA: TGTGCCAGCAGATCCGGAGAAAGCTCCTACGAGCAGTACTTC. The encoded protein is CASRSGESSYEQYF.

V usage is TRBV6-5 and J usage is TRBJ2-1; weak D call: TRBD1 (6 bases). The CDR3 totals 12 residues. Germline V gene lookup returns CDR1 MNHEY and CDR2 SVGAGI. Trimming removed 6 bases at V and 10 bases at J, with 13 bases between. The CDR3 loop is CASRRDIGEQFF. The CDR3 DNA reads TGTGCCAGCAGACGGGACATCGGAGAGCAGTTCTTC.

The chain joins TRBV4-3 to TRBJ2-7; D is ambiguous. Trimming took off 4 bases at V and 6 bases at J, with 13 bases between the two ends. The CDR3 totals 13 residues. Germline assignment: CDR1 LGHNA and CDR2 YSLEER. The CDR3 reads CASSLREEREQYF. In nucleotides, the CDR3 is TGCGCCAGCAGCCTCAGAGAGGAACGCGAGCAGTACTTC.

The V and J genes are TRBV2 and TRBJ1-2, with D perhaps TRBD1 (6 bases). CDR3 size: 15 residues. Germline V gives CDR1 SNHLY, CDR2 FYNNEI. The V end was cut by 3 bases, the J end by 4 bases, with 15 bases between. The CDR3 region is CASSDLEGVPYGYTF. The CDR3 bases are TGTGCCAGCAGTGATCTGGAGGGGGTCCCCTATGGCTACACCTTC. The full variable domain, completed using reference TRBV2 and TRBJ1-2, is EPEVTQTPSHQVTQMGQEVILRCVPISNHLYFYWYRQILGQKVEFLVSFYNNEISEKSEIFDDQFSVERPDGSNFTLKIRSTKLEDSAMYFCASSDLEGVPYGYTFGSGTRLTVV.

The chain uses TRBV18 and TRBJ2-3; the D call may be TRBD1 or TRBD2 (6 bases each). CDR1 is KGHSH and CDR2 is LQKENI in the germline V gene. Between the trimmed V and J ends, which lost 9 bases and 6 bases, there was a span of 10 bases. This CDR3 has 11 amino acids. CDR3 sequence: CASRRGDTQYF. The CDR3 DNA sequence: TGTGCCAGTCGGAGGGGGGATACGCAGTATTTT.

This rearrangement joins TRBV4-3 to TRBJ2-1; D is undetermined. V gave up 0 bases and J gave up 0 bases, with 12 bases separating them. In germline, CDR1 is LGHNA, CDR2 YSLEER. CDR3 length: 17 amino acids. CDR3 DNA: TGCGCCAGCAGCCAAGATATTGTGTGGAGCTCCTACAATGAGCAGTTCTTC. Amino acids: CASSQDIVWSSYNEQFF.

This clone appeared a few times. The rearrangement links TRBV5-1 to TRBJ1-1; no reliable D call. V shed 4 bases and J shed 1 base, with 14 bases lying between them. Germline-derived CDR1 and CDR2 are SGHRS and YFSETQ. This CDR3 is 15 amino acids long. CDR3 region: CASSIADRTNTEAFF. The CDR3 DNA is TGCGCCAGCAGCATCGCCGACCGAACGAACACTGAAGCTTTCTTT. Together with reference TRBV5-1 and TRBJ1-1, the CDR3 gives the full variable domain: KAGVTQTPRYLIKTRGQQVTLSCSPISGHRSVSWYQQTPGQGLQFLFEYFSETQRNKGNFPGRFSGRQFSNSRSEMNVSTLELGDSALYLCASSIADRTNTEAFFGQGTRLTVV.

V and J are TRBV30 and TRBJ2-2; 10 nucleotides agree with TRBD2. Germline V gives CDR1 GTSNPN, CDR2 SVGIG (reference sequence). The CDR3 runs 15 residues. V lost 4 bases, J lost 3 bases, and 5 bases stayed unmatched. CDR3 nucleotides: TGTGCCTGGAATCGCGGACTAGCGGACACCGGGGAGCTGTTTTTT. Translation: CAWNRGLADTGELFF.

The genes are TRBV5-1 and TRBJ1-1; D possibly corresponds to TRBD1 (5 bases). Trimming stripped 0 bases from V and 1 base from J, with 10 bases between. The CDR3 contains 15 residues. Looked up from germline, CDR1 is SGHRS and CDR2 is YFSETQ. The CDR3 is CASSLGDGPNTEAFF. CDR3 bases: TGCGCCAGCAGCTTGGGGGACGGCCCGAACACTGAAGCTTTCTTT.

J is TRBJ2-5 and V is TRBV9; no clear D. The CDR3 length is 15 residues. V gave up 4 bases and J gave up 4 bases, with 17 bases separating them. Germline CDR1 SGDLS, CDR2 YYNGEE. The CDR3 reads CASSPALWPAETQYF. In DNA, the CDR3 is TGTGCCAGCAGCCCAGCCCTGTGGCCAGCAGAGACCCAGTACTTC.

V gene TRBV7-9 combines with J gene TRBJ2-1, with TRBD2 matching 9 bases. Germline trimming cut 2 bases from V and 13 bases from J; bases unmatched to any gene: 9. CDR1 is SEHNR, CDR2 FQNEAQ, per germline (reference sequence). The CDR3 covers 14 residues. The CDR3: CASSLLVAGGLQFF. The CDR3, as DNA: TGTGCCAGCAGCTTACTTGTGGCGGGAGGGCTCCAGTTCTTC.

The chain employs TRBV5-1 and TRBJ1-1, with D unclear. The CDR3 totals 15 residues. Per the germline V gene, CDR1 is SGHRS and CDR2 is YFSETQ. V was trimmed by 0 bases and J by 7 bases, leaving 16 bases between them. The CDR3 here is CASSLDSRGESEAFF. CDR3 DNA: TGCGCCAGCAGCTTGGACAGCCGGGGTGAGAGTGAAGCTTTCTTT. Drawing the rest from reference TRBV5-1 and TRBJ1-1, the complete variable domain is KAGVTQTPRYLIKTRGQQVTLSCSPISGHRSVSWYQQTPGQGLQFLFEYFSETQRNKGNFPGRFSGRQFSNSRSEMNVSTLELGDSALYLCASSLDSRGESEAFFGQGTRLTVV.

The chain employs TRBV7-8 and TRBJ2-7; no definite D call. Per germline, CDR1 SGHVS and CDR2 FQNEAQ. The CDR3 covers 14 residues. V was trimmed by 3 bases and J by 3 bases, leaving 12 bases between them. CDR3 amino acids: CASSLIGSGYEQYF. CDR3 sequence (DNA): TGTGCCAGCAGCTTGATCGGTTCAGGCTACGAGCAGTACTTC. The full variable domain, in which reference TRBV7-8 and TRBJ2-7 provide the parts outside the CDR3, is GAGVSQSPRYKVAKRGQDVALRCDPISGHVSLFWYQQALGQGPEFLTYFQNEAQLDKSGLPSDRFFAERPEGSVSTLKIQRTQQEDSAVYLCASSLIGSGYEQYFGPGTRLTVT.

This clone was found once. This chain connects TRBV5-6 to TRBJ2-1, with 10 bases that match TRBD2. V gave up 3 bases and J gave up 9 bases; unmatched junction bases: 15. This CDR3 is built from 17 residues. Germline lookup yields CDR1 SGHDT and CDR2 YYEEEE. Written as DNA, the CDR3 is TGTGCCAGCAGCTACCCAGAGCTAGCGGGAGAGGTGGGTGAGCAGTTCTTC. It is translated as CASSYPELAGEVGEQFF.